The 24 T cell receptor beta chains in this list originate from one sample, sequenced in a study of shared clonotypes between healthy human individuals. Profiled with immunoSEQ multiplex PCR; TCRdb holds only in-frame clones, not every one. Of some 120,000 clones detected, 68% appear once; the ten largest clones hold 24%. Sequences were obtained from memory CD8+ T cells sorted from blood. Subset given: CD45RO+ cells pooled with CCR7-negative TemRA cells. The receptor source for this set is a woman aged 25-40 years in good health.

The rearrangement joins TRBV5-1 to TRBJ1-1; D perhaps matches TRBD1 (6 bases). This CDR3 is built from 14 residues. V lost 3 bases and J lost 4, with 13 bases in between. CDR1 and CDR2 (germline): SGHRS, YFSETQ. The CDR3 DNA follows: TGCGCCAGCAGCTCCGTTTGGGGGCTCACTGAAGCTTTCTTT. Translated, it gives CASSSVWGLTEAFF.

The V gene is TRBV19, the J gene TRBJ2-7; 7 bases agree with TRBD2. The CDR3 is 14 residues long. The trim removed 3 bases at V and 3 bases at J, leaving 5 bases unmatched. Germline V gene data show CDR1 as LNHDA and CDR2 as SQIVND (reference sequence). The CDR3 bases are TGTGCCAGTAGTATTGGGCTAGCGGTCTACGAGCAGTACTTC. It specifies CASSIGLAVYEQYF.

This clone showed up just a few times. V usage is TRBV6-1 and J usage is TRBJ1-2, with D uncertain. CDR3 length: 15 amino acids. V lost 2 bases and J 5 bases, leaving 15 bases between the germline ends. In germline, CDR1 is MNHNS, CDR2 SASEGT. CDR3 coding DNA: TGTGCCAGCAGTGAAATGGATACAGAAAGTTATGGCTACACCTTC. Translation gives CASSEMDTESYGYTF.

This clone was seen more than once but under ten times. The rearrangement links TRBV25-1 to TRBJ2-1; D gene uncertain. Germline CDR1 and CDR2: MGHDK and SYGVNS. This CDR3 comprises 13 residues. V lost 8 bases, J lost 4 bases, and 12 bases lay in between. This CDR3 reads CASAGSLYNEQFF. The CDR3 DNA sequence: TGTGCCAGCGCCGGGTCATTATACAATGAGCAGTTCTTC.

This chain connects TRBV4-1 to TRBJ2-7, with 7 bases aligning to TRBD2. The CDR3 is 14 amino acids. After removal of 0 bases from V and 6 bases from J, the junction contained 5 bases not matched to a gene. The germline V gene encodes CDR1 MGHRA and CDR2 YSYEKL. CDR3 region: CASSQDRSGGEQYF. In DNA, the CDR3 is TGCGCCAGCAGCCAAGATCGTTCGGGGGGCGAGCAGTACTTC.

This rearrangement joins TRBV2 to TRBJ2-3; D is undetermined. CDR1 is SNHLY and CDR2 is FYNNEI in the germline V gene. Trimming stripped 2 bases from V and 6 bases from J, with 15 bases between. CDR3 length: 15 residues. The CDR3 DNA reads as TGTGCCAGCAGTGAATTGGCCATCACATTTGATACGCAGTATTTT. It translates to CASSELAITFDTQYF.

The chain links TRBV7-9 to TRBJ2-1; perhaps D is TRBD1 or TRBD2 (5 bases each). Between the trimmed V and J ends, which lost 4 bases and 7 bases, there was a span of 20 bases. This CDR3 comprises 16 residues. Germline CDR1 is SEHNR and CDR2 is FQNEAQ (reference sequence). This CDR3 reads CASSWDEGPRWNEQFF. In DNA, the CDR3 is TGTGCCAGCAGCTGGGACGAGGGACCCCGATGGAATGAGCAGTTCTTC.

The V gene is TRBV10-3, the J gene TRBJ2-6; TRBD1 might be the D (5 bases). Per the germline V gene, CDR1 is ENHRY and CDR2 is SYGVKD. V shed 6 bases and J shed 4 bases, with 13 bases lying between them. The CDR3 has 15 amino acids. CDR3 DNA: TGTGCCATCAGCAAGGGGCGCGGCGGGGCCAACGTCCTGACTTTC. It is translated as CAISKGRGGANVLTF.

Of note for this clone: This same CDR3 is encoded by further DNA sequences in the sample. The chain carries TRBV9 and TRBJ2-7; maybe TRBD1 (5 bases). Germline CDR1 SGDLS, CDR2 YYNGEE. This CDR3 has 14 residues. The ends were cut back, 0 bases at V and 5 bases at J, with 12 bases in the middle. This CDR3 is CASSVGGASDEQYF. The CDR3 DNA is TGTGCCAGCAGCGTAGGGGGCGCGTCGGACGAGCAGTACTTC.

V and J are TRBV4-1 and TRBJ2-5; a weak D match, TRBD2 (5 bases). V lost 1 base and J 2 bases, leaving 11 bases between the germline ends. There are 15 residues in the CDR3. The germline V gene has CDR1 MGHRA and CDR2 YSYEKL. The CDR3 protein is CASSQVHGDQETQYF. The CDR3 DNA reads TGCGCCAGCAGCCAAGTTCACGGGGATCAAGAGACCCAGTACTTC.

In regard to this clone: The sample holds other DNA sequences that translate to the same CDR3. V usage is TRBV7-8 and J usage is TRBJ2-1; 10 nucleotides align to TRBD2. In germline, CDR1 is SGHVS, CDR2 FQNEAQ. This CDR3 has 16 residues. Germline trimming cut 1 base from V and 7 bases from J; bases unmatched to any gene: 7. The CDR3 here is CASSLEAGGFYNEQFF. CDR3 in DNA: TGTGCCAGCAGCTTAGAAGCGGGAGGGTTTTATAATGAGCAGTTCTTC.

The chain couples TRBV5-1 to TRBJ2-2; no reliable D call. CDR1 is SGHRS, CDR2 YFSETQ, per germline. Deletions cut 2 bases from V and 7 bases from J, with 6 bases between. The CDR3 contains 12 residues. The CDR3: CASSFSGGELFF. The CDR3 coding sequence is TGCGCCAGCAGCTTCTCCGGCGGGGAGCTGTTTTTT.

This sequence joins TRBV9 and TRBJ2-3; 9 nucleotides line up with TRBD2. Germline CDR1 reads SGDLS; CDR2 reads YYNGEE. The CDR3 is 17 amino acids. V dropped 3 bases and J dropped 4; count of bases not matched to a gene: 12. This CDR3 is CASSGRSVAGVADTQYF. CDR3 DNA: TGTGCCAGCAGCGGGCGCAGTGTAGCGGGGGTGGCAGATACGCAGTATTTT.

This clone was seen just once. The chain employs TRBV6-1 and TRBJ2-1; 7 bases line up with TRBD2. V shed 6 bases, J shed 0 bases, and the junction held 5 bases outside the gene matches. Germline CDR1 reads MNHNS; CDR2 reads SASEGT. The CDR3 is 15 amino acids. In DNA, the CDR3 is TGTGCCAGCAGACTGACTAGCTGCTCCTACAATGAGCAGTTCTTC. Protein sequence: CASRLTSCSYNEQFF.

The V gene is TRBV28, the J gene TRBJ2-5, with TRBD2 matching 8 bases. The end of the DNA fits TRBJ2-7 better, so the J call may be wrong. The germline gives CDR1 MDHEN, CDR2 SYDVKM. CDR3 length: 15 amino acids. For the CDR3, the DNA is TGTGCCAGCTCGCTCCGTACTAGCGGCCTCTACGAGCAGTACTTC. Translated, it gives CASSLRTSGLYEQYF.

The chain carries TRBV9 and TRBJ2-3; perhaps D is TRBD1 or TRBD2 (6 bases each). CDR1 SGDLS and CDR2 YYNGEE come from the germline V gene. Trimming took 4 bases from V and 5 from J, leaving 17 bases between them. The CDR3 length is 15 residues. The CDR3 DNA sequence: TGTGCCAGCAGCCCACAGGGCGGGAATGGAGATACGCAGTATTTT. This translates into CASSPQGGNGDTQYF.

This rearrangement joins TRBV29-1 to TRBJ2-2, with 14 bases that match TRBD2. V was pared by 6 bases and J by 7 bases, with 7 bases of the junction left unmatched. The CDR3 is made up of 15 amino acids. Per germline, CDR1 SQVTM and CDR2 ANQGSEA. CDR3 DNA sequence: TGCAGCGTACGACTAGCGGGAGGGCCAATCGGGGAGCTGTTTTTT. Its protein product is CSVRLAGGPIGELFF.

The V and J genes are TRBV28 and TRBJ2-1; 7 bases map to TRBD2. The CDR3 runs to 17 residues. CDR1 and CDR2 from the germline V gene are MDHEN and SYDVKM. Trimming cost V 5 bases and J 4 bases; bases outside gene matches: 14. CDR3 region: CASSIIAGRAIYNEQFF. For the CDR3, the DNA is TGTGCCAGCAGTATTATCGCGGGGAGGGCTATTTACAATGAGCAGTTCTTC.

The chain carries TRBV2 and TRBJ2-5; D is perhaps TRBD2 (6 bases). Trimming removed 6 bases from V and 5 bases from J, with 13 bases in between. The germline V gene has CDR1 SNHLY and CDR2 FYNNEI. This CDR3 region has 13 residues. The CDR3 bases are TGTGCCAGCAGGAGACTAGGCCGGGAGACCCAGTACTTC. Translating it yields CASRRLGRETQYF.

The rearrangement joins TRBV29-1 to TRBJ1-2, with D uncertain. Deletions cut 1 base from V and 4 bases from J, with 13 bases between. The germline CDR1 and CDR2 sequences are SQVTM and ANQGSEA. This CDR3 comprises 14 residues. The CDR3 region has the DNA TGCAGCGTTGAAGTGGAGAGGGAGGGCTATGGCTACACCTTC. It specifies CSVEVEREGYGYTF.

The V call is TRBV2, the J call TRBJ2-7; D possibly matches TRBD1 or TRBD2 (5 bases each). The CDR3 totals 14 residues. V shed 6 bases and J shed 4 bases, with 16 bases lying between them. Looked up from germline, CDR1 is SNHLY and CDR2 is FYNNEI. CDR3 in amino acids: CASRSGTGLYEQYF. In DNA, the CDR3 is TGTGCCAGCAGATCCGGGACGGGATTATACGAGCAGTACTTC. The full variable domain, with the rest looked up from reference TRBV2 and TRBJ2-7, is EPEVTQTPSHQVTQMGQEVILRCVPISNHLYFYWYRQILGQKVEFLVSFYNNEISEKSEIFDDQFSVERPDGSNFTLKIRSTKLEDSAMYFCASRSGTGLYEQYFGPGTRLTVT.

In this sample, this clone turned up a few times. This rearrangement joins TRBV25-1 to TRBJ2-1; D is unresolved. The germline CDR1 and CDR2 sequences are MGHDK and SYGVNS. There are 13 residues in the CDR3. The germline V and J ends were trimmed by 3 bases and 1 base, with 4 bases remaining between them. CDR3 in amino acids: CASSDHSYNEQFF. In nucleotides, the CDR3 is TGTGCCAGCAGTGACCATTCCTACAATGAGCAGTTCTTC.

The rearrangement joins TRBV28 to TRBJ2-1; 11 bases are a match to TRBD2. CDR3 length: 18 residues. Germline CDR1 reads MDHEN; CDR2 reads SYDVKM. V was pared by 2 bases and J by 3 bases, with 9 bases of the junction left unmatched. CDR3 in DNA: TGTGCCAGCAGTTTAACCTATATACTAGCGGGGGACTACAATGAGCAGTTCTTC. Protein product: CASSLTYILAGDYNEQFF.

This clone was recorded at least ten times. The chain joins TRBV4-1 to TRBJ2-4, with TRBD2 matching over 7 bases. Germline loops: CDR1 MGHRA, CDR2 YSYEKL. J lost 1 base, V lost 6 bases, and 15 bases had no gene match. This CDR3 is built from 18 residues. The CDR3 loop reads CASRQLASGRGAKNIQYF. The CDR3 coding sequence is TGCGCCAGCAGACAACTGGCTAGCGGAAGAGGGGCCAAAAACATTCAGTACTTC.